These 19 T cell receptor beta chains originate from one sample sequenced in a study of blood T cell repertoires in COVID-19. Sequencing used immunoSEQ multiplex PCR; TCRdb keeps in-frame clones, though not all of them. The repertoire includes about 670,000 clones, approximately 90% of them detected once, and 0.2% to 0.3% sits in the top ten. The sequencing sample was made of peripheral blood. The receptors were sampled from a young woman with acute or convalescent COVID-19.

This clone appeared once. This sample also contains other DNA sequences that code for the same CDR3. The rearrangement links TRBV18 to TRBJ1-5; D is undetermined. The V and J ends lost 3 bases and 4 bases respectively, with 7 bases between them. The CDR3 consists of 13 residues. Germline lookup yields CDR1 KGHSH and CDR2 LQKENI. In DNA, the CDR3 is TGTGCCAGCTCACCGGGAGAAAATCAGCCCCAGCATTTT. It specifies CASSPGENQPQHF.

The genes are TRBV11-2 and TRBJ2-5; 9 bases line up with TRBD1. The trim removed 4 bases at V and 6 bases at J, leaving 6 bases unmatched. Per the germline V gene, CDR1 is SGHAT and CDR2 is FQNNGV. CDR3 length equals 14 residues. CDR3: CASSSITGGQTQYF. The CDR3 nucleotides are TGTGCCAGCAGCTCCATTACAGGGGGCCAGACCCAGTACTTC.

Note on this clone: This CDR3 is also generated by other DNA sequences in the sample. The rearrangement uses TRBV12-3 or TRBV12-4 and TRBJ1-1; D unresolved. Trimming pared 1 base from V and 2 bases from J, leaving 5 bases between. The CDR3 spans 13 residues. CDR3 in DNA: TGTGCCAGCAGTTTAGGGCCCAACACTGAAGCTTTCTTT. It translates to CASSLGPNTEAFF.

The V and J genes are TRBV4-2 and TRBJ2-5; tentatively, D is TRBD2 (6 bases). With 0 bases removed from V and 2 bases from J, the gap between germline ends came to 13 bases. CDR3 length: 16 amino acids. CDR1 and CDR2 (germline): LGHNA, YNFKEQ. CDR3: CASSQDWPGVQETQYF. The CDR3 region has the DNA TGTGCCAGCAGCCAAGATTGGCCGGGGGTTCAAGAGACCCAGTACTTC.

This clone was seen a single time. This sequence joins TRBV5-1 and TRBJ1-2; 7 positions match TRBD1. The CDR3 covers 15 residues. V lost 1 base to trimming and J lost 5 bases; unmatched junction nucleotides: 8. The germline V gene encodes CDR1 SGHRS and CDR2 YFSETQ. CDR3 nucleotides: TGCGCCAGCAGCTTGACAGGGGTTACGGGTTATGGCTACACCTTC. Its protein is CASSLTGVTGYGYTF.

This rearrangement joins TRBV19 to TRBJ1-5; tentative D call: TRBD1 (6 bases). Per germline, CDR1 LNHDA and CDR2 SQIVND (reference sequence). V gave up 2 bases and J gave up 1 base, with 9 bases separating them. This CDR3 spans 15 amino acids. The chain's CDR3 is CASSIIGQSNQPQHF. The CDR3 coding sequence is TGTGCCAGTAGTATAATAGGACAGAGCAATCAGCCCCAGCATTTT. Complete variable domain (other parts from reference TRBV19 and TRBJ1-5): DGGITQSPKYLFRKEGQNVTLSCEQNLNHDAMYWYRQDPGQGLRLIYYSQIVNDFQKGDIAEGYSVSREKKESFPLTVTSAQKNPTAFYLCASSIIGQSNQPQHFGDGTRLSIL.

This chain links TRBV30 with TRBJ1-5, with D unclear. Germline V CDR1 and CDR2: GTSNPN, SVGIG (reference sequence). The CDR3 contains 12 residues. V lost 5 bases, J lost 6 bases, and 11 bases lay in between. The CDR3 DNA reads TGTGCCTGGGCCCGGGAGGGTCAGCCCCAGCATTTT. It translates to CAWAREGQPQHF. Full variable domain (outside the CDR3, taken from reference TRBV30 and TRBJ1-5): SQTIHQWPATLVQPVGSPLSLECTVEGTSNPNLYWYRQAAGRGLQLLFYSVGIGQISSEVPQNLSASRPQDRQFILSSKKLLLSDSGFYLCAWAREGQPQHFGDGTRLSIL.

This chain links TRBV6-4 with TRBJ2-1; 10 bases match TRBD2. V lost 2 bases, J lost 4 bases, and 5 bases stayed unmatched. CDR1 and CDR2 from the germline V gene are MRHNA and SNTAGT. The CDR3 is made up of 16 amino acids. Here the CDR3 reads CASSDKASGGYNEQFF. The DNA for the CDR3 is TGTGCCAGCAGTGACAAGGCTAGCGGGGGTTACAATGAGCAGTTCTTC.

This chain uses TRBV14 with TRBJ1-2; possibly TRBD1 for D (5 bases). Trimming stripped 2 bases from V and 9 bases from J, with 16 bases between. The CDR3 runs to 14 residues. Germline assignment: CDR1 SGHDN and CDR2 FVKESK. The CDR3 protein is CASSQMGLGYSYTF. The CDR3 DNA is TGTGCCAGCAGCCAAATGGGACTTGGGTATAGCTACACCTTC.

The chain is built from TRBV27 and TRBJ1-2, with 8 bases that match TRBD1. CDR1 is MNHEY and CDR2 is SMNVEV in the germline V gene (reference sequence). V shed 5 bases and J 7 bases; nucleotides not matched to a gene: 12. The CDR3 is 15 residues long. In DNA, the CDR3 is TGTGCCAGCAGTACCGCCGGACAGGGTGTCTCTGGCTACACCTTC. Protein sequence: CASSTAGQGVSGYTF.

This rearrangement joins TRBV7-9 to TRBJ1-2, with D perhaps matching TRBD1 (5 bases). This CDR3 comprises 18 residues. V was clipped by 0 bases and J by 2 bases, with 19 bases between them. Germline CDR1 SEHNR, CDR2 FQNEAQ (reference sequence). The CDR3 is CASSLAPLDSTRNYGYTF. CDR3 in DNA: TGTGCCAGCAGCTTAGCCCCCCTTGACAGTACCCGCAACTATGGCTACACCTTC.

This clone has only a few counts. The rearrangement joins TRBV19 to TRBJ1-2, with TRBD1 matching over 8 bases. Germline CDR1 LNHDA, CDR2 SQIVND (reference sequence). Unmatched junction bases numbered 12, after V lost 5 bases and J lost 4 bases. The CDR3 totals 16 residues. The CDR3 loop reads CASSSRSTGDSYGYTF. The CDR3, as DNA: TGTGCCAGTAGTTCCCGCTCGACAGGGGATAGCTATGGCTACACCTTC.

The chain uses TRBV7-9 and TRBJ2-5; TRBD2 is a possible D gene (8 bases). Trimming left V 4 bases short and J 5 bases short, with 23 bases between. This CDR3 has 17 residues. The germline CDR1 and CDR2 sequences are SEHNR and FQNEAQ (reference sequence). Written as DNA, the CDR3 is TGTGCCAGCAGCTCTCTGGGACAGCGGGGGCCGTGGGAGACCCAGTACTTC. Its protein product is CASSSLGQRGPWETQYF.

The gene calls are TRBV6-1 and TRBJ1-1; the D gene is possibly TRBD1 (6 bases). The CDR3 has 16 residues. With 3 bases removed from V and 1 base from J, the gap between germline ends came to 15 bases. Germline loops: CDR1 MNHNS, CDR2 SASEGT. Written as DNA, the CDR3 is TGTGCCAGCAGTGACCTTCCGGGACAATGGAACACTGAAGCTTTCTTT. Its translation: CASSDLPGQWNTEAFF.

The V call is TRBV5-1, the J call TRBJ2-7; TRBD2 matches 11 bases. V lost 5 bases to trimming and J lost 4 bases; unmatched junction nucleotides: 8. Germline CDR1 is SGHRS and CDR2 is YFSETQ. The CDR3 runs to 15 residues. The CDR3 DNA reads as TGCGCCAGCAGAAAACTAGCGGGGGCCGAGTACGAGCAGTACTTC. Its protein product is CASRKLAGAEYEQYF. Full variable domain (rest looked up from reference TRBV5-1 and TRBJ2-7): KAGVTQTPRYLIKTRGQQVTLSCSPISGHRSVSWYQQTPGQGLQFLFEYFSETQRNKGNFPGRFSGRQFSNSRSEMNVSTLELGDSALYLCASRKLAGAEYEQYFGPGTRLTVT.

The table lists this clone with a count of one. The chain combines TRBV19 with TRBJ2-7; TRBD1 agrees at 7 bases. There are 14 residues in the CDR3. CDR1 LNHDA and CDR2 SQIVND come from the germline V gene (reference sequence). J lost 4 bases, V lost 2 bases, and 5 bases had no gene match. CDR3 sequence reads: CASSIIDRAYEQYF. In DNA, the CDR3 is TGTGCCAGTAGTATAATCGACAGGGCGTACGAGCAGTACTTC.

The chain employs TRBV11-2 and TRBJ2-3; TRBD2 aligns across 8 bases. V dropped 4 bases and J dropped 4; count of bases not matched to a gene: 16. Germline CDR1 reads SGHAT; CDR2 reads FQNNGV. CDR3 size: 18 residues. The CDR3, as DNA: TGTGCCAGCAGCTCCATGATCGGGGGGGCATCGGTGGCAGATACGCAGTATTTT. Translated, it gives CASSSMIGGASVADTQYF.

The rearrangement joins TRBV25-1 to TRBJ1-5, with 9 positions matching TRBD1. The J segment lost 4 bases and the V segment lost 3 bases, leaving 7 bases of the junction unmatched. Germline V CDR1 and CDR2: MGHDK, SYGVNS. The CDR3 sequence is 16 residues long. In DNA form, the CDR3 reads TGTGCCAGCAGTGATCATGGGACAGGGAGGAATCAGCCCCAGCATTTT. Protein: CASSDHGTGRNQPQHF.

The chain employs TRBV5-1 and TRBJ1-2; weak D call: TRBD1 (5 bases). Between the trimmed V and J ends, which lost 4 bases and 3 bases, there was a span of 13 bases. This CDR3 spans 14 amino acids. CDR1 is SGHRS, CDR2 YFSETQ, per germline. CDR3 residues: CASSVQASDYGYTF. As DNA, the CDR3 is TGCGCCAGCAGCGTACAGGCTTCTGACTATGGCTACACCTTC.